The 20 T cell receptor beta chains below were found in one sample sequenced in a study of blood T cell repertoires in COVID-19. The protocol was immunoSEQ multiplex PCR, while the TCRdb copy is restricted to in-frame clones and leaves out a portion. The sample records about 100,000 clones, approximately 86% being singletons. Material for sequencing was peripheral blood. Receptor source: a man at least 80 years old with active or convalescent COVID-19.

This chain connects TRBV5-4 to TRBJ2-1; the match to TRBD2 covers 9 bases. This CDR3 spans 15 amino acids. CDR1 is SGHNT and CDR2 is YYREEE in the germline V gene (reference sequence). Unmatched junction bases numbered 0, after V lost 2 bases and J lost 0 bases. The CDR3 bases are TGTGCCAGCAGCTTTAGCGGGAGCTCCTACAATGAGCAGTTCTTC. It specifies CASSFSGSSYNEQFF. Together with reference TRBV5-4 and TRBJ2-1, the CDR3 gives the full variable domain: ETGVTQSPTHLIKTRGQQVTLRCSSQSGHNTVSWYQQALGQGPQFIFQYYREEENGRGNFPPRFSGLQFPNYSSELNVNALELDDSALYLCASSFSGSSYNEQFFGPGTRLTVL.

The V gene is TRBV29-1, the J gene TRBJ2-2, with D perhaps matching TRBD2 (6 bases). V lost 6 bases and J lost 7, with 18 bases in between. This CDR3 region has 14 residues. The V gene's germline CDR1 is SQVTM and CDR2 ANQGSEA. The CDR3 reads CSVGGPERSGELFF. In DNA, the CDR3 is TGCAGCGTGGGGGGACCGGAAAGGAGCGGGGAGCTGTTTTTT.

The chain is built from TRBV27 and TRBJ2-5, with D perhaps TRBD1 (6 bases). CDR1 MNHEY and CDR2 SMNVEV come from the germline V gene (reference sequence). The V end lost 0 bases, the J end lost 1 base, and 12 bases lay between the germline ends. This CDR3 contains 16 residues. As DNA, the CDR3 is TGTGCCAGCAGTTTATCCCTACAGGGATTCCAAGAGACCCAGTACTTC. Its translation: CASSLSLQGFQETQYF.

The rearrangement joins TRBV6-2 or TRBV6-3 to TRBJ1-2; TRBD1 aligns across 7 bases. In germline, CDR1 is MNHEY, CDR2 SVGEGT. V lost 5 bases, J lost 3 bases, and 9 bases stayed unmatched. The CDR3 is 15 residues long. The CDR3: CASSARGLRDYGYTF. CDR3 sequence (DNA): TGTGCCAGCAGTGCAAGGGGGCTCCGGGACTATGGCTACACCTTC.

The chain carries TRBV27 and TRBJ2-3, with D maybe TRBD1 (6 bases). Per germline, CDR1 MNHEY and CDR2 SMNVEV (reference sequence). V lost 3 bases and J lost 2, with 9 bases in between. The CDR3 length is 14 residues. This CDR3 reads CASSLDSHTDTQYF. The CDR3 DNA sequence: TGTGCCAGCAGTTTGGACAGCCACACAGATACGCAGTATTTT.

This chain connects TRBV10-3 to TRBJ1-5; a weak D match, TRBD1 (5 bases). V was pared by 2 bases and J by 4 bases, with 18 bases between. Germline V lookup: CDR1 ENHRY, CDR2 SYGVKD. The length of the CDR3 is 17 residues. The chain's CDR3 is CAISEDSHGVFNQPQHF. As DNA, the CDR3 is TGTGCCATCAGTGAGGACAGTCACGGCGTGTTTAATCAGCCCCAGCATTTT.

V usage is TRBV12-3 or TRBV12-4 and J usage is TRBJ1-5, with TRBD1 as a possible D gene (5 bases). The CDR3 totals 13 residues. V lost 5 bases and J 4 bases, leaving 9 bases between the germline ends. CDR3 in DNA: TGTGCCAGCAGTGTACGGACAAATCAGCCCCAGCATTTT. It translates to CASSVRTNQPQHF.

This clone was found once. This rearrangement joins TRBV5-1 to TRBJ2-3; TRBD2 matches at 8 bases. With V trimmed by 7 bases and J by 0 bases, 4 bases remained unmatched. The CDR3 has 14 amino acids. Germline assignment: CDR1 SGHRS and CDR2 YFSETQ. The CDR3 coding sequence is TGCGCCAGCGGAGCGGGAGAGAGCACAGATACGCAGTATTTT. As protein: CASGAGESTDTQYF.

The genes are TRBV4-1 and TRBJ2-7, with TRBD1 as a possible D gene (6 bases). The germline V gene encodes CDR1 MGHRA and CDR2 YSYEKL. V lost 10 bases and J lost 3, with 22 bases in between. The CDR3 sequence is 15 residues long. CDR3 protein: CAILFRDNRCYEQYF. The CDR3, as DNA: TGCGCCATCCTCTTCCGGGACAATAGGTGCTACGAGCAGTACTTC.

V usage is TRBV10-3 and J usage is TRBJ2-3; possible D gene TRBD2, 5 bases. Germline V gene lookup returns CDR1 ENHRY and CDR2 SYGVKD. Trimming cost V 4 bases and J 2 bases, with 13 bases left between them. CDR3 size: 15 residues. The CDR3 is CAISAPPGNTDTQYF. Written as DNA, the CDR3 is TGTGCCATCAGTGCTCCTCCGGGAAACACAGATACGCAGTATTTT.

The chain's CDR3 is CASSSRGDQPQHF. The CDR3 DNA follows: TGTGCCAGCAGCTCCAGGGGTGACCAGCCCCAGCATTTT. This chain connects TRBV7-9 to TRBJ1-5; D perhaps matches TRBD1 (6 bases). The CDR3 consists of 13 residues. V was cut by 4 bases and J by 7 bases, with 11 bases left in between. CDR1 and CDR2 (germline): SEHNR, FQNEAQ (reference sequence).

The chain uses TRBV6-5 and TRBJ1-5; no firm D call. Germline lookup yields CDR1 MNHEY and CDR2 SVGAGI. The V and J ends lost 6 bases and 0 bases respectively, with 6 bases between them. The length of the CDR3 is 13 residues. CDR3 amino acids: CASRISSNQPQHF. CDR3 in DNA: TGTGCCAGCAGGATTAGTAGCAATCAGCCCCAGCATTTT.

This clone occurred once. The chain is built from TRBV5-4 and TRBJ2-7; D not certain. This CDR3 spans 14 amino acids. V lost 0 bases, J lost 0 bases, and 7 bases lay in between. The germline CDR1 and CDR2 sequences are SGHNT and YYREEE (reference sequence). This CDR3 is CASSLASSSYEQYF. CDR3 in DNA: TGTGCCAGCAGCTTGGCCTCTAGCTCCTACGAGCAGTACTTC.

The rearrangement links TRBV4-3 to TRBJ2-7; 9 nucleotides line up with TRBD1. The V gene's germline CDR1 is LGHNA and CDR2 YSLEER. Trimming cost V 0 bases and J 4 bases; bases outside gene matches: 7. This CDR3 is 16 amino acids long. The CDR3 region is CASSQDTFGTGYEQYF. CDR3 sequence (DNA): TGCGCCAGCAGCCAAGATACGTTTGGGACAGGGTACGAGCAGTACTTC.

The V gene is TRBV6-2 or TRBV6-3, the J gene TRBJ2-7; 11 bases agree with TRBD2. Germline trimming cut 2 bases from V and 2 bases from J; bases unmatched to any gene: 14. Germline assignment: CDR1 MNHEY and CDR2 SVGEGT. The CDR3 has 19 amino acids. CDR3 residues: CASSYPTSGIGDSTYEQYF. In DNA, the CDR3 is TGTGCCAGCAGTTACCCGACTAGCGGGATTGGAGACTCCACCTACGAGCAGTACTTC.

The chain couples TRBV6-5 to TRBJ1-1, with D possibly being TRBD1 (5 bases). V was cut by 6 bases and J by 1 base, with 12 bases left in between. The CDR3 runs to 14 residues. The V gene's germline CDR1 is MNHEY and CDR2 SVGAGI. This CDR3 is CASSSRGANTEAFF. CDR3 sequence (DNA): TGTGCCAGCAGCTCCCGCGGGGCGAACACTGAAGCTTTCTTT.

This chain uses TRBV29-1 with TRBJ2-3; maybe TRBD1 (6 bases). The CDR3 length is 14 residues. Germline V gene data show CDR1 as SQVTM and CDR2 as ANQGSEA. Between the trimmed V and J ends, which lost 6 bases and 2 bases, there was a span of 15 bases. DNA of the CDR3: TGCAGCGTCCTCGGTGGGGGCTACACAGATACGCAGTATTTT. Its translation is CSVLGGGYTDTQYF.

J is TRBJ1-2 and V is TRBV2; 10 nucleotides align to TRBD1. Germline V gives CDR1 SNHLY, CDR2 FYNNEI. This CDR3 is built from 14 residues. J gave up 2 bases and V 5 bases, and 2 bases lay outside the gene matches. CDR3: CASSPTGGNYGYTF. The CDR3 DNA sequence: TGTGCCAGCAGTCCGACAGGGGGCAACTATGGCTACACCTTC.

V is TRBV6-4 and J is TRBJ2-2; D is possibly TRBD2 (6 bases). The CDR3 is 13 residues long. Germline CDR1 reads MRHNA; CDR2 reads SNTAGT. V shed 4 bases and J shed 7 bases, with 10 bases lying between them. The CDR3 is CASSALGSGELFF. In DNA form, the CDR3 reads TGTGCCAGCAGTGCCCTCGGGAGCGGGGAGCTGTTTTTT.

The J gene is TRBJ2-2, the V gene TRBV27, with 9 bases lining up with TRBD1. Germline assignment: CDR1 MNHEY and CDR2 SMNVEV (reference sequence). The CDR3 totals 19 residues. The junction had 15 bases not matched to a gene; V was cut back by 7 bases and J by 0 bases. DNA of the CDR3: TGTGCCAGCATAGCCGGGACAGGGAACCGGAGGGCGAACACCGGGGAGCTGTTTTTT. Protein sequence: CASIAGTGNRRANTGELFF.